One and the same sample provided the 20 T cell receptor beta chains below, sequenced in a study of T cells in Graves' hyperthyroidism and ophthalmopathy. Using RNA transcripts as the source, TCR beta CDR3 regions were amplified. First-round RT-PCR targeting the TCR CDR3 was performed with the HTBI primer set. TCRdb re-called the multiplex PCR reads through MiXCR, storing one row per CDR3 protein. This table has hundreds of thousands of distinct CDR3 sequences, around 22% appearing once. The specimen was blood. The source of these receptors is a woman aged 25-40 years with Graves' ophthalmopathy.

This clonotype was picked up many times. The V and J genes are TRBV20-1 and TRBJ2-7; 8 bases match TRBD2. After removal of 0 bases from V and 4 bases from J, the junction contained 11 bases not matched to a gene. CDR1 is DFQATT and CDR2 is SNEGSKA in the germline V gene (reference sequence). The CDR3 contains 16 residues. CDR3: CSAREPRASGLYEQYF. CDR3 in DNA: TGCAGTGCTAGAGAACCGAGGGCTAGCGGGTTATACGAGCAGTACTTC.

The chain combines TRBV5-6 with TRBJ2-5, with D unresolved. The CDR3 consists of 14 residues. CDR1 SGHDT and CDR2 YYEEEE come from the germline V gene. The V end lost 1 base, the J end lost 2 bases, and 9 bases lay between the germline ends. The CDR3 nucleotides read TGTGCCAGCAGCTTGACAGACGTGCAAGAGACCCAGTACTTC. Translated, it gives CASSLTDVQETQYF.

Points on this clonotype: A single base separates this from a much larger clone, so it may be a read error. The chain couples TRBV12-3 or TRBV12-4 to TRBJ1-3, with no clear D. This CDR3 spans 14 amino acids. The CDR3 DNA sequence: TGTGCCGGCAGTTTGCGGAGCTCTGGAAACACCATATATTTT. This codes for CAGSLRSSGNTIYF.

J is TRBJ2-5 and V is TRBV7-8; weak D call: TRBD1 (5 bases). The CDR3 is made up of 16 amino acids. Trimming pared 5 bases from V and 2 bases from J, leaving 18 bases between. CDR1 SGHVS and CDR2 FQNEAQ come from the germline V gene. The CDR3, as DNA: TGTGCCAGCAGCCCCCCGCGAAGACAGAGACAAGAGACCCAGTACTTC. Translation: CASSPPRRQRQETQYF.

Only a few counts were recorded for this clonotype. The chain employs TRBV28 and TRBJ2-7; D gene uncertain. Trimming pared 8 bases from V and 1 base from J, leaving 9 bases between. CDR1 and CDR2 (germline): MDHEN, SYDVKM. The CDR3 consists of 12 residues. The CDR3 spells CASQQVSYEQYF. The CDR3 DNA sequence: TGTGCCAGCCAGCAGGTATCCTACGAGCAGTACTTC.

This clonotype was observed at least ten times. The CDR3 protein is CASSLSGRNSYGYTF. CDR3 DNA sequence: TGTGCCAGCAGTTTATCAGGCAGGAACTCCTATGGCTACACCTTC. This rearrangement joins TRBV27 to TRBJ1-2; D unresolved. From germline, CDR1 is MNHEY and CDR2 SMNVEV (reference sequence). Trimming took 0 bases from V and 4 from J, leaving 12 bases between them. CDR3 length equals 15 residues.

This clonotype was seen many times. This chain links TRBV2 with TRBJ2-2; D remains unclear. Germline-derived CDR1 and CDR2 are SNHLY and FYNNEI. The CDR3 extends over 13 amino acids. V was cut by 3 bases and J by 6 bases, with 8 bases left in between. The DNA for the CDR3 is TGTGCCAGCAGTGATCAAGTCCCCGGGGAGCTGTTTTTT. Protein product: CASSDQVPGELFF. Drawing the rest from reference TRBV2 and TRBJ2-2, the complete variable domain is EPEVTQTPSHQVTQMGQEVILRCVPISNHLYFYWYRQILGQKVEFLVSFYNNEISEKSEIFDDQFSVERPDGSNFTLKIRSTKLEDSAMYFCASSDQVPGELFFGEGSRLTVL.

Many counts were recorded for this clonotype. The chain links TRBV11-2 to TRBJ2-7; TRBD2 is a possible D gene (6 bases). The CDR3 runs 11 residues. Germline lookup yields CDR1 SGHAT and CDR2 FQNNGV. V dropped 10 bases and J dropped 7 bases, with 14 bases sitting between them. The CDR3 here is CATRLEGEQYF. CDR3 bases: TGTGCCACGCGACTAGAGGGAGAGCAGTACTTC.

This clonotype showed up many times. The chain uses TRBV20-1 and TRBJ1-3; the D is unclear. Germline CDR1 DFQATT, CDR2 SNEGSKA (reference sequence). This CDR3 has 15 residues. Trimming took 5 bases from V and 0 from J, leaving 14 bases between them. The CDR3 region has the DNA TGCAGTGCTTCAAGGGATCCCCGCTCTGGAAACACCATATATTTT. Translating it yields CSASRDPRSGNTIYF.

Many counts were recorded for this clonotype. V gene TRBV7-2 combines with J gene TRBJ2-4; no reliable D call. The length of the CDR3 is 15 residues. V dropped 1 base and J dropped 7 bases, with 14 bases sitting between them. Germline CDR1 SGHTA, CDR2 FQGNSA. CDR3 nucleotide sequence: TGTGCCAGCAGCTTAGGTAGTTGGGTGTCGAACATTCAGTACTTC. Translating gives CASSLGSWVSNIQYF.

This clonotype was recorded many times. The chain uses TRBV7-2 and TRBJ1-5; TRBD1 is a possible D gene (6 bases). Germline V gene lookup returns CDR1 SGHTA and CDR2 FQGNSA. Trimming stripped 1 base from V and 1 base from J, with 8 bases between. There are 15 residues in the CDR3. DNA for the CDR3: TGTGCCAGCAGCTTAGGGGGGGCAAGCAATCAGCCCCAGCATTTT. Its translation is CASSLGGASNQPQHF.

This clonotype has a count of ten or more. The chain recombines TRBV12-3 or TRBV12-4 with TRBJ2-7, with D uncertain. The CDR3 has 15 residues. V was trimmed by 3 bases and J by 6 bases, leaving 18 bases between them. CDR3 protein: CASSLGGDMTIEQYF. Written as DNA, the CDR3 is TGTGCCAGCAGTTTGGGTGGGGATATGACGATCGAGCAGTACTTC.

The chain joins TRBV3-1 to TRBJ1-5, with D perhaps TRBD1 (6 bases). Germline assignment: CDR1 LGHDT and CDR2 YNNKEL (reference sequence). The germline V and J ends were trimmed by 0 bases and 3 bases, with 15 bases remaining between them. The CDR3 length is 17 residues. The CDR3 DNA follows: TGTGCCAGCAGCCAAGATCGGAGAGGGGGAAACAATCAGCCCCAGCATTTT. Its translation is CASSQDRRGGNNQPQHF. Variable domain in full (rest from reference TRBV3-1 and TRBJ1-5): DTAVSQTPKYLVTQMGNDKSIKCEQNLGHDTMYWYKQDSKKFLKIMFSYNNKELIINETVPNRFSPKSPDKAHLNLHINSLELGDSAVYFCASSQDRRGGNNQPQHFGDGTRLSIL.

This clonotype has a count of ten or more. The chain couples TRBV12-3 or TRBV12-4 to TRBJ2-2; tentative D call: TRBD1 (6 bases). This CDR3 has 15 residues. V lost 6 bases and J lost 0, with 11 bases in between. Here the CDR3 DNA reads TGTGCCAGCAGCCCGGACAGCTCGAACACCGGGGAGCTGTTTTTT. Amino acid sequence: CASSPDSSNTGELFF.

This clonotype has a count of ten or more. This sequence joins TRBV12-3 or TRBV12-4 and TRBJ2-7, with D perhaps being TRBD1 or TRBD2 (5 bases each). V lost 5 bases and J 5 bases, leaving 19 bases between the germline ends. The CDR3 runs 15 residues. The CDR3 DNA follows: TGTGCCAGCAGTCCTGGGGACCGTCCTTTGGACGAGCAGTACTTC. Translating it yields CASSPGDRPLDEQYF.

The chain carries TRBV6-2 or TRBV6-3 and TRBJ1-1; 12 nucleotides align to TRBD1. CDR1 and CDR2 (germline): MNHEY, SVGEGT. The CDR3 contains 17 residues. Germline trimming cut 0 bases from V and 5 bases from J; bases unmatched to any gene: 7. CDR3 loop: CASSYSWDRGRKTEAFF. For the CDR3, the DNA is TGTGCCAGCAGTTACTCGTGGGACAGGGGGCGTAAAACTGAAGCTTTCTTT.

V is TRBV12-3 or TRBV12-4 and J is TRBJ2-2, with D unclear. This CDR3 comprises 12 residues. V lost 3 bases and J lost 6, with 5 bases in between. As DNA, the CDR3 is TGTGCCAGCAGTTTCCAACCCGGGGAGCTGTTTTTT. This sequence encodes CASSFQPGELFF.

This clonotype occurred many times. The chain uses TRBV20-1 and TRBJ1-1, with D perhaps TRBD1 (5 bases). CDR3 length equals 12 residues. The V end lost 1 base, the J end lost 8 bases, and 11 bases lay between the germline ends. CDR1 and CDR2 (germline): DFQATT, SNEGSKA (reference sequence). The CDR3 loop is CSARAGHTEAFF. The DNA of the CDR3 is TGCAGTGCTAGAGCCGGACATACAGAAGCTTTCTTT.

This clonotype was seen many times. The chain recombines TRBV7-2 with TRBJ2-7; D assignment may be TRBD1 or TRBD2 (6 bases each). The CDR3 has 14 amino acids. V lost 4 bases and J 1 base, leaving 11 bases between the germline ends. Looked up from germline, CDR1 is SGHTA and CDR2 is FQGNSA. CDR3 amino acids: CASSYTGTSYEQYF. Here the CDR3 DNA reads TGTGCCAGCAGCTACACAGGGACTTCCTACGAGCAGTACTTC.

Remarks on this clonotype: A much larger clone differs by one base, so this may be a read error. This CDR3 reads CASSPGEIEMNTEVFF. CDR3 nucleotides: TGCGCCAGCAGCCCAGGCGAGATAGAGATGAACACTGAAGTTTTCTTT. The chain uses TRBV4-1 and TRBJ1-1; D unclear. The CDR3 runs 16 residues. The germline CDR1 and CDR2 sequences are MGHRA and YSYEKL.